The 30 T cell receptor beta chains below all came from one sample that was sequenced in a study of cytomegalovirus exposure and HLA in healthy donors. Generated by immunoSEQ multiplex PCR, the TCRdb table keeps only in-frame clones and is missing some. The repertoire includes roughly 68,000 clones, 96% of them detected once, and around 2.2% sits in the top ten. Sequencing was done on a sample of PBMCs. These receptors all come from a man younger than 35 in good health and CMV-seronegative.

This rearrangement joins TRBV29-1 to TRBJ2-3; TRBD2 aligns across 7 bases. The V and J ends lost 3 bases and 3 bases, in that order; junction bases with no gene match: 9. This CDR3 contains 15 residues. Germline V gene lookup returns CDR1 SQVTM and CDR2 ANQGSEA. The DNA for the CDR3 is TGCAGCGTTGACGTCGGCGGGGGACGAACAGATACGCAGTATTTT. Protein product: CSVDVGGGRTDTQYF.

This chain uses TRBV28 with TRBJ1-2; tentatively, D is TRBD1 (5 bases). CDR1 is MDHEN, CDR2 SYDVKM, per germline. The length of the CDR3 is 16 residues. V lost 6 bases to trimming and J lost 4 bases, with 21 bases between them. The CDR3 loop is CASSPGGSRVRYGYTF. The DNA for the CDR3 is TGTGCCAGCAGCCCCGGGGGAAGTCGGGTTCGCTATGGCTACACCTTC.

The V call is TRBV27, the J call TRBJ2-2; D gene uncertain. The CDR3 extends over 12 amino acids. V shed 3 bases and J shed 5 bases, with 4 bases lying between them. CDR1 and CDR2 from the germline V gene are MNHEY and SMNVEV (reference sequence). The DNA for the CDR3 is TGTGCCAGCAGTTTCTTAACCGGGGAGCTGTTTTTT. Its translation: CASSFLTGELFF.

V and J are TRBV7-8 and TRBJ2-5; possibly TRBD2 for D (5 bases). V shed 1 base and J shed 4 bases, with 10 bases lying between them. The CDR3 spans 14 residues. The germline CDR1 and CDR2 sequences are SGHVS and FQNEAQ. The CDR3 nucleotides read TGTGCCAGCAGCTTAGGTCGGGGATCAGAGACCCAGTACTTC. As protein: CASSLGRGSETQYF.

About this clone: Different DNA sequences within this sample yield the same CDR3. This sequence joins TRBV29-1 and TRBJ1-1, with 7 positions matching TRBD1. The CDR3 extends over 14 amino acids. Germline CDR1 SQVTM, CDR2 ANQGSEA. After removal of 6 bases from V and 3 bases from J, the junction contained 10 bases not matched to a gene. The CDR3, as DNA: TGCAGCGTCAGGCCGGGACAGCTATACACTGAAGCTTTCTTT. Protein sequence: CSVRPGQLYTEAFF.

This chain uses TRBV11-2 with TRBJ2-3; perhaps TRBD2 as D (5 bases). The CDR3 is 15 residues long. Germline V CDR1 and CDR2: SGHAT, FQNNGV. Trimming cost V 2 bases and J 0 bases, with 9 bases left between them. The CDR3 protein is CASSLRAASTDTQYF. In DNA form, the CDR3 reads TGTGCCAGCAGCTTAAGAGCGGCTAGCACAGATACGCAGTATTTT.

CDR3 DNA sequence: TGTGCCAGCAGTGAGACAGGGGAGAGCACTGAAGCTTTCTTT. This sequence encodes CASSETGESTEAFF. The chain couples TRBV6-1 to TRBJ1-1; 8 nucleotides line up with TRBD1. Per germline, CDR1 MNHNS and CDR2 SASEGT. The CDR3 length is 14 residues. Trimming cost V 3 bases and J 4 bases; bases outside gene matches: 4.

V usage is TRBV2 and J usage is TRBJ2-5; D may be TRBD2 (5 bases). Trimming pared 3 bases from V and 4 bases from J, leaving 12 bases between. There are 14 residues in the CDR3. The germline V gene encodes CDR1 SNHLY and CDR2 FYNNEI. The CDR3 DNA reads as TGTGCCAGCAGTGATGTGCCTGCGGGAGAGACCCAGTACTTC. Translation: CASSDVPAGETQYF.

This chain uses TRBV2 with TRBJ1-3; perhaps TRBD1 as D (5 bases). The CDR3 is made up of 12 amino acids. Trimming stripped 6 bases from V and 4 bases from J, with 7 bases between. Germline CDR1 reads SNHLY; CDR2 reads FYNNEI. The CDR3 DNA sequence: TGTGCCAGCAGGAACAGGGGAAACACCATATATTTT. Residues: CASRNRGNTIYF.

J is TRBJ2-6 and V is TRBV6-1; no reliable D call. V gave up 5 bases and J gave up 0 bases, with 8 bases separating them. The CDR3 sequence is 15 residues long. In germline, CDR1 is MNHNS, CDR2 SASEGT. The CDR3 DNA reads as TGTGCCAGCAGTCCATCGAGCTCTGGGGCCAACGTCCTGACTTTC. It codes for CASSPSSSGANVLTF.

This chain links TRBV28 with TRBJ2-2; maybe TRBD1 (8 bases). V was pared by 10 bases and J by 4 bases, with 16 bases between. The germline CDR1 and CDR2 sequences are MDHEN and SYDVKM. This CDR3 region has 14 residues. CDR3 in amino acids: CATHRGGSTGELFF. DNA of the CDR3: TGTGCCACCCACAGGGGGGGATCCACCGGGGAGCTGTTTTTT. Filled out from reference TRBV28 and TRBJ2-2, the complete variable domain reads DVKVTQSSRYLVKRTGEKVFLECVQDMDHENMFWYRQDPGLGLRLIYFSYDVKMKEKGDIPEGYSVSREKKERFSLILESASTNQTSMYLCATHRGGSTGELFFGEGSRLTVL.

CDR3 sequence (DNA): TGTGCCAGCAGTTCCGGGACAGTAAACTATGGCTACACCTTC. Protein: CASSSGTVNYGYTF. The chain is built from TRBV6-6 and TRBJ1-2; 7 bases fit TRBD1. V trimming: 4 bases; J trimming: 2 bases; junction bases outside the gene matches: 4. Germline CDR1 and CDR2: MNHNY and SVGAGI (reference sequence). The CDR3 consists of 14 residues.

The chain links TRBV28 to TRBJ1-4; 7 positions agree with TRBD1. The CDR3 is made up of 14 amino acids. Germline V CDR1 and CDR2: MDHEN, SYDVKM. V shed 8 bases, J shed 8 bases, and the junction held 11 bases outside the gene matches. The CDR3 DNA sequence: TGTGCCAGCGGAGAGGCAGGGGGAATCGAAAAACTGTTTTTT. Encoded protein: CASGEAGGIEKLFF.

The chain couples TRBV29-1 to TRBJ1-4; 7 nucleotides align to TRBD1. V trimming: 7 bases; J trimming: 7 bases; junction bases outside the gene matches: 6. Germline-derived CDR1 and CDR2 are SQVTM and ANQGSEA. The length of the CDR3 is 12 residues. DNA for the CDR3: TGCAGCGGGCAGGGGGGCAGTGAAAAACTGTTTTTT. The encoded protein is CSGQGGSEKLFF.

The chain is built from TRBV4-1 and TRBJ2-6, with TRBD2 matching 8 bases. The germline V gene has CDR1 MGHRA and CDR2 YSYEKL. Germline trimming cut 4 bases from V and 11 bases from J; bases unmatched to any gene: 13. The CDR3 length is 16 residues. The CDR3 is CASSPLVAGGPYVLTF. DNA for the CDR3: TGCGCCAGCAGCCCCCTTGTGGCGGGAGGCCCTTACGTCCTGACTTTC.

The J gene is TRBJ2-7, the V gene TRBV7-8; a weak D match, TRBD1 (5 bases). The CDR3 totals 14 residues. V was pared by 1 base and J by 2 bases, with 9 bases between. Germline V lookup: CDR1 SGHVS, CDR2 FQNEAQ. The CDR3 DNA reads TGTGCCAGCAGCTTAGGGCAGGGTACCTACGAGCAGTACTTC. Translated: CASSLGQGTYEQYF.

This chain uses TRBV29-1 with TRBJ2-1; perhaps TRBD2 as D (6 bases). V lost 3 bases and J lost 0, with 9 bases in between. Germline V gene lookup returns CDR1 SQVTM and CDR2 ANQGSEA. The CDR3 runs 14 residues. In nucleotides, the CDR3 is TGCAGCGTTGAGGTCGGGAGCTCCTACAATGAGCAGTTCTTC. Translated, it gives CSVEVGSSYNEQFF.

This sequence joins TRBV7-2 and TRBJ1-5; TRBD1 aligns across 9 bases. After removal of 5 bases from V and 6 bases from J, the junction contained 5 bases not matched to a gene. Germline-derived CDR1 and CDR2 are SGHTA and FQGNSA. The CDR3 loop spans 14 amino acids. In DNA form, the CDR3 reads TGTGCCAGCAGCGGACGGGACAGGGCTCAGCCCCAGCATTTT. Amino acids: CASSGRDRAQPQHF.

The chain links TRBV6-1 to TRBJ2-7; 7 bases align to TRBD1. This CDR3 contains 15 residues. Unmatched junction bases numbered 5, after V lost 1 base and J lost 2 bases. Looked up from germline, CDR1 is MNHNS and CDR2 is SASEGT. CDR3 sequence (DNA): TGTGCCAGCAGTGAAGGGCAGGGGGTTCCCTACGAGCAGTACTTC. It yields the protein CASSEGQGVPYEQYF.

The chain links TRBV19 to TRBJ1-1; D is ambiguous. Trimming shortened V by 5 bases and J by 4 bases, and 17 bases separated the two germline ends. Looked up from germline, CDR1 is LNHDA and CDR2 is SQIVND (reference sequence). The CDR3 length is 15 residues. CDR3: CASSFKAGWATEAFF. CDR3 bases: TGTGCCAGTAGTTTCAAGGCAGGCTGGGCCACTGAAGCTTTCTTT.

The chain joins TRBV6-5 to TRBJ1-2; possibly TRBD1 for D (5 bases). The V gene lost 5 bases and the J gene lost 8 bases, with 18 bases spanning the gap. Germline V gene data show CDR1 as MNHEY and CDR2 as SVGAGI. The CDR3 totals 14 residues. The CDR3 coding sequence is TGTGCCAGCAGTGAAGTTCGCAGGGCACAGGGCTACACCTTC. Protein product: CASSEVRRAQGYTF.

In this sample, this clone turned up once. The V and J genes are TRBV14 and TRBJ1-1; 7 nucleotides line up with TRBD1. The V gene end was trimmed by 4 bases and the J gene end by 2 bases; junction bases not matched to a gene: 1. The CDR3 contains 13 residues. The germline V gene has CDR1 SGHDN and CDR2 FVKESK. The CDR3 loop is CASSRQGNTEAFF. The CDR3 DNA reads as TGTGCCAGCAGCCGACAGGGAAACACTGAAGCTTTCTTT.

The V and J genes are TRBV28 and TRBJ1-4; D is perhaps TRBD1 (5 bases). Germline V gene data show CDR1 as MDHEN and CDR2 as SYDVKM. V lost 8 bases, J lost 14 bases, and 27 bases lay in between. The CDR3 extends over 15 amino acids. As DNA, the CDR3 is TGTGCCAGCGGCCCCAAGACAGCCCAGGTAGTAGGGCTGTTTTTT. This sequence encodes CASGPKTAQVVGLFF.

J is TRBJ2-7 and V is TRBV28; D is unclear. The CDR3 is made up of 13 amino acids. Germline V lookup: CDR1 MDHEN, CDR2 SYDVKM. Between the trimmed V and J ends, which lost 8 bases and 4 bases, there was a span of 15 bases. CDR3 bases: TGTGCCAGCGAAAACTTATCTCCGTACGAGCAGTACTTC. Translation gives CASENLSPYEQYF.

DNA of the CDR3: TGTGCCAGCAGTTACTCAGGGACAACCTACAATGAGCAGTTCTTC. It specifies CASSYSGTTYNEQFF. J is TRBJ2-1 and V is TRBV6-5; D perhaps matches TRBD1 (6 bases). V was shortened by 0 bases and J by 2 bases, with 8 bases between the two germline ends. Germline CDR1 reads MNHEY; CDR2 reads SVGAGI. The CDR3 has 15 amino acids.

The chain joins TRBV6-6 to TRBJ2-7; 7 bases map to TRBD1. There are 15 residues in the CDR3. Germline CDR1 and CDR2: MNHNY and SVGAGI (reference sequence). J lost 2 bases, V lost 6 bases, and 10 bases had no gene match. The CDR3 DNA reads as TGTGCCAGCAGGGGACAGTCGGTACTAACCTACGAGCAGTACTTC. The encoded protein is CASRGQSVLTYEQYF.

CDR3 DNA: TGTGCCAGCAGCTACCGGGACAATTCCTACGAGCAGTACTTC. Translating it yields CASSYRDNSYEQYF. V and J are TRBV11-3 and TRBJ2-7; tentatively, D is TRBD1 (6 bases). From germline, CDR1 is SGHNT and CDR2 YENEEA. The CDR3 covers 14 residues. The V end was cut by 4 bases, the J end by 1 base, with 11 bases between.

The CDR3 protein is CASSLNRQPNTEAFF. CDR3 DNA sequence: TGTGCCAGCAGTTTAAATAGACAGCCGAACACTGAAGCTTTCTTT. The V gene is TRBV27, the J gene TRBJ1-1; D is perhaps TRBD1 (5 bases). The ends were cut back, 2 bases at V and 1 base at J, with 11 bases in the middle. The germline CDR1 and CDR2 sequences are MNHEY and SMNVEV (reference sequence). This CDR3 contains 15 residues.

J is TRBJ1-1 and V is TRBV9, with a tentative D call TRBD1 (6 bases). Germline CDR1 and CDR2: SGDLS and YYNGEE. V was trimmed by 2 bases and J by 4 bases, leaving 9 bases between them. The CDR3 is made up of 13 amino acids. The chain's CDR3 is CASSVTGFTEAFF. As DNA, the CDR3 is TGTGCCAGCAGCGTTACAGGGTTCACTGAAGCTTTCTTT.

The CDR3 nucleotides read TGTGCCAGCAGCGTATATCAGGGATACGAGCAGTACTTC. Translating gives CASSVYQGYEQYF. The V and J genes are TRBV7-9 and TRBJ2-7; D may be TRBD1 (5 bases). V was shortened by 5 bases and J by 4 bases, with 12 bases between the two germline ends. The CDR3 spans 13 residues. Germline V gives CDR1 SEHNR, CDR2 FQNEAQ (reference sequence).